This passage covers 6 T cell receptor beta chains from one sample sequenced in a study of Ad26.COV2.S vaccination and SARS-CoV-2 variants. The treatment denotes: around 19 received Ad26.COV2.S at low or high dose, single or two shots; 5 received placebo; per-sample allocation not given. Following the first vaccine or placebo injection, samples were taken on day 63. The assay was immunoSEQ multiplex PCR, and TCRdb's table has in-frame clones only and misses some. The sample records around 300,000 clones, approximately 90% being singletons. Specimen: peripheral blood, collected in a trial of Ad26.COV2.S vaccine versus placebo. These receptors all come from a person aged 18 to 65 who received the Ad26.COV2.S COVID-19 vaccine or a placebo.

The chain combines TRBV11-1 with TRBJ1-2; 10 positions match TRBD1. The V gene end was trimmed by 3 bases and the J gene end by 6 bases; junction bases not matched to a gene: 4. CDR3 length: 14 amino acids. Germline CDR1 and CDR2: SGHAT and FQDESV (reference sequence). CDR3 DNA: TGTGCCAGCAGCTTCGGGACAGGGGTTGATGGCTACACCTTC. Translated, it gives CASSFGTGVDGYTF.

Worth noting for this clone: At the DNA level, this CDR3 is encoded by other sequences in the same sample as well. The chain recombines TRBV5-1 with TRBJ1-1, with D unclear. Between the trimmed V and J ends, which lost 0 bases and 4 bases, there was a span of 1 base. Germline V gene lookup returns CDR1 SGHRS and CDR2 YFSETQ. The CDR3 runs to 11 residues. CDR3 in amino acids: CASSLGTEAFF. CDR3 coding DNA: TGCGCCAGCAGCTTGGGCACTGAAGCTTTCTTT. Filled out from reference TRBV5-1 and TRBJ1-1, the complete variable domain reads KAGVTQTPRYLIKTRGQQVTLSCSPISGHRSVSWYQQTPGQGLQFLFEYFSETQRNKGNFPGRFSGRQFSNSRSEMNVSTLELGDSALYLCASSLGTEAFFGQGTRLTVV.

V and J are TRBV19 and TRBJ1-5; D is undetermined. Germline lookup yields CDR1 LNHDA and CDR2 SQIVND (reference sequence). V gave up 4 bases and J gave up 4 bases, with 8 bases separating them. The length of the CDR3 is 13 residues. The DNA for the CDR3 is TGTGCCAGTAGTAAGCAGGAGAATCAGCCCCAGCATTTT. Amino acids: CASSKQENQPQHF.

This clone was picked up one time. The genes are TRBV4-1 and TRBJ2-7, with D possibly being TRBD2 (6 bases). The germline gives CDR1 MGHRA, CDR2 YSYEKL. Trimming pared 4 bases from V and 3 bases from J, leaving 13 bases between. This CDR3 region has 14 residues. The DNA of the CDR3 is TGCGCCAGCAGCCTGGGACTTGAGCACTACGAGCAGTACTTC. This sequence encodes CASSLGLEHYEQYF.

The chain uses TRBV30 and TRBJ1-2; D unresolved. The V end lost 2 bases, the J end lost 1 base, and 8 bases lay between the germline ends. The CDR3 has 13 residues. Germline values: CDR1 GTSNPN, CDR2 SVGIG (reference sequence). The CDR3 DNA sequence: TGTGCCTGGAGTTCGGACCTTAACTATGGCTACACCTTC. This sequence encodes CAWSSDLNYGYTF. Full variable domain (missing parts from reference TRBV30 and TRBJ1-2): SQTIHQWPATLVQPVGSPLSLECTVEGTSNPNLYWYRQAAGRGLQLLFYSVGIGQISSEVPQNLSASRPQDRQFILSSKKLLLSDSGFYLCAWSSDLNYGYTFGSGTRLTVV.

The rearrangement joins TRBV5-4 to TRBJ1-1; 7 positions agree with TRBD1. The CDR3 spans 15 residues. In germline, CDR1 is SGHNT, CDR2 YYREEE (reference sequence). Trimming at V came to 3 bases and at J to 2 bases, leaving 7 bases not matched to a gene. CDR3 DNA: TGTGCCAGCAGCTCGGGACAGTCTTTTAACACTGAAGCTTTCTTT. Its protein product is CASSSGQSFNTEAFF.